This T cell receptor (beta chain) was obtained from a study of T-cell memory formation after mild COVID-19. Findings and caveats of the study: Some responding clones appeared in pre-infection memory, suggesting cross-reactive memory joined.

The CDR3 spans 16 residues. V dropped 3 bases and J dropped 2 bases, with 17 bases sitting between them. Germline assignment: CDR1 SEHNR and CDR2 FQNEAQ (reference sequence). TCRdb independently ran MiXCR on the 5' RACE reads; one entry per CDR3 protein. The table shows 110,000 to 150,000 distinct CDR3 sequences, with 20% to 25% occurring only once. Concerning this clonotype: What it binds is unknown.

The sample consisted of PBMCs or a T cell subset sorted from them (not recorded which). This receptor was obtained from an adult woman who had mild COVID-19 (a few samples of this study predate the infection). Cell type and time point are not known. The chain recombines TRBV7-9 with TRBJ2-7, with TRBD2 as a possible D gene (6 bases). This chain's CDR3 is CASSFAGGTFTYEQYF. The DNA for the CDR3 is TGTGCCAGCAGCTTTGCCGGGGGTACCTTCACCTACGAGCAGTACTTC.